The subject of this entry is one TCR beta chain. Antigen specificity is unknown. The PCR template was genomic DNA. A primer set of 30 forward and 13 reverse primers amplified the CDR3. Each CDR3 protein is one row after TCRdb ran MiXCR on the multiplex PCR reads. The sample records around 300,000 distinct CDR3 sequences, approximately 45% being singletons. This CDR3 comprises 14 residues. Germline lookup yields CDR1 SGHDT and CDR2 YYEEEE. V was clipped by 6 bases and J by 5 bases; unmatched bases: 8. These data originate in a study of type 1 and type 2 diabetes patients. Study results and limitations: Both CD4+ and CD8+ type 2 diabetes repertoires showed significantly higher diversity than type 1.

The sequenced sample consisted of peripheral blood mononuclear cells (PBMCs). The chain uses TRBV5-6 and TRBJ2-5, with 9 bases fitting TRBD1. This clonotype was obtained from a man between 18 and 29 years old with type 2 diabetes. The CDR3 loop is CASTSYGQGETQYF. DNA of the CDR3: TGTGCCAGCACCTCATATGGACAGGGGGAGACCCAGTACTTC.